The 20 T cell receptor beta chains reported below all come from one sample, sequenced in a study of CD8 T cells in Susac syndrome. An amount of RNA that ranged from about 0.45 to 1 ug was reverse transcribed with random hexamers. MiXCR was run by TCRdb on the immunoSEQ multiplex PCR reads, yielding one entry per CDR3 protein. The sample records more than 150,000 distinct CDR3 sequences, under 97% being singletons. The sample consisted of CD4+ T cells from PBMCs. The receptors originated from a human donor with Susac syndrome.

This chain links TRBV5-1 with TRBJ2-1; weak D call: TRBD2 (6 bases). The germline V gene encodes CDR1 SGHRS and CDR2 YFSETQ. The CDR3 length is 13 residues. The V gene lost 5 bases and the J gene lost 5 bases, with 11 bases spanning the gap. CDR3 DNA: TGCGCCAGCAGTCGGGGGAATAACAATGAGCAGTTCTTC. It codes for CASSRGNNNEQFF.

J is TRBJ1-2 and V is TRBV24-1, with 12 bases fitting TRBD1. V lost 4 bases and J lost 6; bases outside the gene matches: 8. Looked up from germline, CDR1 is KGHDR and CDR2 is SFDVKD. The CDR3 totals 16 residues. The CDR3 here is CATSEAPGQGADGYTF. The CDR3 coding sequence is TGTGCCACCAGTGAAGCACCGGGACAGGGGGCCGATGGCTACACCTTC.

This chain connects TRBV6-1 to TRBJ2-5; tentatively, D is TRBD2 (5 bases). This CDR3 contains 14 residues. Trimming removed 5 bases at V and 4 bases at J, with 14 bases between. Germline assignment: CDR1 MNHNS and CDR2 SASEGT. CDR3 residues: CASSTRTPPETQYF. The CDR3 nucleotides are TGTGCCAGCAGTACCCGGACTCCCCCAGAGACCCAGTACTTC.

The chain has TRBV14 and TRBJ2-1; no reliable D call. Germline CDR1 and CDR2: SGHDN and FVKESK. Trimming removed 4 bases from V and 6 bases from J, with 10 bases in between. The CDR3 sequence is 13 residues long. The CDR3, as DNA: TGTGCCAGCAGCCCCCGGACCTTCAATGAGCAGTTCTTC. As protein: CASSPRTFNEQFF.

The chain uses TRBV7-2 and TRBJ2-2; 7 positions match TRBD2. The germline CDR1 and CDR2 sequences are SGHTA and FQGNSA. CDR3 length equals 19 residues. V shed 1 base and J 2 bases; nucleotides not matched to a gene: 13. In nucleotides, the CDR3 is TGTGCCAGCAGCTTAGAGTTTGTGTGGCTAGCGGATAACACCGGGGAGCTGTTTTTT. It specifies CASSLEFVWLADNTGELFF.

V gene TRBV6-5 combines with J gene TRBJ2-1; 7 bases line up with TRBD2. V was clipped by 6 bases and J by 4 bases; unmatched bases: 9. This CDR3 has 15 amino acids. Germline V gene sequence: CDR1 MNHEY, CDR2 SVGAGI. The CDR3 region is CASRSTGGTYNEQFF. DNA for the CDR3: TGTGCCAGCAGAAGTACGGGGGGAACTTACAATGAGCAGTTCTTC.

The rearrangement joins TRBV20-1 to TRBJ1-2; 7 bases align to TRBD1. Germline CDR1 and CDR2: DFQATT and SNEGSKA (reference sequence). Trimming cost V 6 bases and J 7 bases; bases outside gene matches: 11. The CDR3 spans 13 residues. The CDR3 DNA is TGCAGTGCATCGACAGGGCTGGGTGGTGGCTACACCTTC. Its translation is CSASTGLGGGYTF.

The chain has TRBV28 and TRBJ2-5; TRBD2 agrees at 9 bases. Trimming removed 4 bases from V and 0 bases from J; junction bases left unmatched: 3. From germline, CDR1 is MDHEN and CDR2 SYDVKM. CDR3 length: 15 amino acids. The CDR3 DNA is TGTGCCAGCAGTTCGGCTAGCGGGGACCAAGAGACCCAGTACTTC. It encodes CASSSASGDQETQYF.

Here the CDR3 DNA reads TGTGCCAGCAGTTTTGTTGGGGCCAACGTCCTGACTTTC. Protein sequence: CASSFVGANVLTF. The chain has TRBV27 and TRBJ2-6, with unresolved D. Trimming removed 3 bases from V and 3 bases from J, with 3 bases in between. Germline assignment: CDR1 MNHEY and CDR2 SMNVEV (reference sequence). There are 13 residues in the CDR3.

This chain links TRBV28 with TRBJ2-7; no clear D. Trimming pared 6 bases from V and 3 bases from J, leaving 9 bases between. The CDR3 consists of 12 residues. Germline CDR1 MDHEN, CDR2 SYDVKM. The CDR3: CASRGPHYEQYF. For the CDR3, the DNA is TGTGCCAGCAGAGGACCGCACTACGAGCAGTACTTC.

The gene calls are TRBV2 and TRBJ1-4; 8 positions match TRBD1. This CDR3 has 14 amino acids. Trimming took 6 bases from V and 8 from J; bases not matched to a gene: 8. Germline values: CDR1 SNHLY, CDR2 FYNNEI. The DNA of the CDR3 is TGTGCCAGCAGGGTGACAGGGGCAGGAGAAAAACTGTTTTTT. It is translated as CASRVTGAGEKLFF. Drawing the rest from reference TRBV2 and TRBJ1-4, the complete variable domain is EPEVTQTPSHQVTQMGQEVILRCVPISNHLYFYWYRQILGQKVEFLVSFYNNEISEKSEIFDDQFSVERPDGSNFTLKIRSTKLEDSAMYFCASRVTGAGEKLFFGSGTQLSVL.

J is TRBJ1-3 and V is TRBV6-2 or TRBV6-3; no clear D. Germline CDR1 reads MNHEY; CDR2 reads SVGEGT. Between the trimmed V and J ends, which lost 7 bases and 4 bases, there was a span of 17 bases. The CDR3 is 15 amino acids. CDR3 amino acids: CASNPDVGRGNTIYF. In nucleotides, the CDR3 is TGTGCCAGCAATCCTGACGTCGGCCGGGGAAACACCATATATTTT.

The chain uses TRBV4-1 and TRBJ1-4; the D gene is possibly TRBD1 (5 bases). Germline V gene lookup returns CDR1 MGHRA and CDR2 YSYEKL. V was shortened by 0 bases and J by 2 bases, with 7 bases between the two germline ends. CDR3 length equals 15 residues. The chain's CDR3 is CASSQEWGTNEKLFF. The CDR3 DNA follows: TGCGCCAGCAGCCAAGAGTGGGGGACTAATGAAAAACTGTTTTTT.

The V gene is TRBV5-1, the J gene TRBJ2-6, with D maybe TRBD2 (5 bases). The germline CDR1 and CDR2 sequences are SGHRS and YFSETQ. This CDR3 contains 15 residues. Between the trimmed V and J ends, which lost 2 bases and 3 bases, there was a span of 9 bases. CDR3 DNA sequence: TGCGCCAGCAGCTTTAAGGGAGATGGGGCCAACGTCCTGACTTTC. It encodes CASSFKGDGANVLTF.

The chain couples TRBV24-1 to TRBJ2-3; possibly TRBD1 or TRBD2 for D (6 bases each). V lost 5 bases and J lost 6, with 11 bases in between. Germline V gene lookup returns CDR1 KGHDR and CDR2 SFDVKD. This CDR3 region has 13 residues. CDR3 DNA sequence: TGTGCCACCAGTGGAGGAGGGGGGGATACGCAGTATTTT. This codes for CATSGGGGDTQYF.

This chain connects TRBV9 to TRBJ2-5; TRBD1 is a possible D gene (6 bases). The CDR3 consists of 14 residues. CDR1 SGDLS and CDR2 YYNGEE come from the germline V gene. Trimming left V 0 bases short and J 4 bases short, with 10 bases between. For the CDR3, the DNA is TGTGCCAGCAGCGTAGGAGGGGGAGTAGAGACCCAGTACTTC. Translation gives CASSVGGGVETQYF.

This clonotype was recorded once. V gene TRBV19 combines with J gene TRBJ2-1, with 8 nucleotides matching TRBD2. After removal of 6 bases from V and 7 bases from J, the junction contained 11 bases not matched to a gene. The CDR3 spans 15 residues. Per germline, CDR1 LNHDA and CDR2 SQIVND (reference sequence). DNA of the CDR3: TGTGCCAGTAGACCCGGGGGGGCGAAAAAGAATGAGCAGTTCTTC. Encoded protein: CASRPGGAKKNEQFF. The full variable domain, in which reference TRBV19 and TRBJ2-1 provide the parts outside the CDR3, is DGGITQSPKYLFRKEGQNVTLSCEQNLNHDAMYWYRQDPGQGLRLIYYSQIVNDFQKGDIAEGYSVSREKKESFPLTVTSAQKNPTAFYLCASRPGGAKKNEQFFGPGTRLTVL.

The DNA of the CDR3 is TGTGCCAGCAGCGTAGCTTCAACTCTCGAAGAGACCCAGTACTTC. Translation: CASSVASTLEETQYF. The chain links TRBV9 to TRBJ2-5; D is unclear. Germline-derived CDR1 and CDR2 are SGDLS and YYNGEE. The CDR3 consists of 15 residues. V was shortened by 0 bases and J by 3 bases, with 12 bases between the two germline ends.

This chain links TRBV12-3 or TRBV12-4 with TRBJ2-6; 9 bases fit TRBD1. V gave up 5 bases and J gave up 0 bases; unmatched junction bases: 8. The CDR3 is made up of 18 amino acids. CDR3 residues: CASSRPTGGSSGANVLTF. The CDR3 nucleotides read TGTGCCAGCAGTCGGCCGACAGGGGGGAGCTCTGGGGCCAACGTCCTGACTTTC.

The V gene is TRBV27, the J gene TRBJ2-1, with D perhaps matching TRBD2 (6 bases). With 7 bases removed from V and 6 bases from J, the gap between germline ends came to 19 bases. CDR1 and CDR2 (germline): MNHEY, SMNVEV (reference sequence). This CDR3 is built from 15 residues. CDR3 amino acids: CASMVQGGLGNEQFF. DNA for the CDR3: TGTGCCAGCATGGTCCAGGGAGGCCTCGGCAATGAGCAGTTCTTC.